The T cell receptor beta chain described here comes from a study of T cell changes during pregnancy in multiple sclerosis. CDR1 is MRHNA, CDR2 SNTAGT, per germline. This CDR3 spans 16 amino acids. The ends lost 10 bases at V and 1 base at J; junction bases unmatched: 11. Clones were sequenced by immunoSEQ multiplex PCR, and TCRdb holds only the in-frame ones, with some missing. The sample consists of 100,000 or so clones, roughly 92% of them appearing once. The sequence came from a female donor with multiple sclerosis, enrolled in a pregnancy study. The V gene is TRBV6-4, the J gene TRBJ2-1; 9 positions match TRBD2. This material consisted of peripheral blood, taken after pregnancy. The CDR3 region has the DNA TGTGCCAACATAAGGGGGCTAGCGGGATCCTACAATGAGCAGTTCTTC. This encodes CANIRGLAGSYNEQFF.